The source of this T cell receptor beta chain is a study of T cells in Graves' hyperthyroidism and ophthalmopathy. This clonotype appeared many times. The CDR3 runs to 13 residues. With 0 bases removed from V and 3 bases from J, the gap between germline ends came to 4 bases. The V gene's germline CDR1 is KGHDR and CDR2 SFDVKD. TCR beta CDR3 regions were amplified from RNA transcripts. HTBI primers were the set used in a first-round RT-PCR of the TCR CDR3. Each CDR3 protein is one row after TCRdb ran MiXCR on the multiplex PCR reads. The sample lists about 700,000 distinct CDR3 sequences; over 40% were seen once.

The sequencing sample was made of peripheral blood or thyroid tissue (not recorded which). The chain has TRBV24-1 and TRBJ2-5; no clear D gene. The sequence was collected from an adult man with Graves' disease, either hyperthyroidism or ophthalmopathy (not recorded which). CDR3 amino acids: CATSDLREETQYF. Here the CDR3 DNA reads TGTGCCACCAGTGATTTGCGGGAAGAGACCCAGTACTTC.